Only one count was recorded for the clone carrying this T cell receptor beta chain. V shed 1 base and J 0 bases; nucleotides not matched to a gene: 2. The germline V gene encodes CDR1 LNHNV and CDR2 YYDKDF (reference sequence). The CDR3 covers 15 residues. Unique molecular identifiers tagged the TCRbeta library. In TCRdb, the PCR reads were re-called with MiXCR into one record per CDR3 protein. The table lists hundreds of thousands of distinct CDR3 sequences, approximately 12% of them singletons. The data derive from a study of T-cell reconstitution after alpha-beta-depleted transplantation in children.

The J gene is TRBJ1-1, the V gene TRBV15; 7 positions match TRBD1. Sequencing was performed on PBMCs, mostly from graft donor cells, taken 360 days after TCRalphabeta/CD19-depleted stem cell transplant. This TCR was sampled from a male patient younger than 18 who had a stem cell transplant for acute myeloid leukemia, so the T cells may come from the graft donor. CDR3 bases: TGTGCCACCAGCAGAGGTGGGACAGTGAACACTGAAGCTTTCTTT. Translating gives CATSRGGTVNTEAFF. Combining the CDR3 with reference TRBV15 and TRBJ1-1 gives the whole variable domain DAMVIQNPRYQVTQFGKPVTLSCSQTLNHNVMYWYQQKSSQAPKLLFHYYDKDFNNEADTPDNFQSRRPNTSFCFLDIRSPGLGDTAMYLCATSRGGTVNTEAFFGQGTRLTVV.